These 20 T cell receptor beta chains share one sample of origin, sequenced in a study of T cell responses to AZD1222 COVID-19 vaccine. Here immunoSEQ multiplex PCR was the method, and the copy in TCRdb shows in-frame clones only, minus some. The sample has fewer than 150,000 clones; approximately 90% are singletons. This specimen was peripheral blood, taken 28 days after the second AZD1222 dose. Receptors originate from an adult who received the AZD1222 COVID-19 vaccine.

The chain recombines TRBV5-1 with TRBJ2-1, with a weak D call TRBD2 (6 bases). Germline V gives CDR1 SGHRS, CDR2 YFSETQ. The ends were cut back, 0 bases at V and 15 bases at J, with 16 bases in the middle. The length of the CDR3 is 13 residues. The CDR3 sequence: CASSLGGTGDLFF. The CDR3 nucleotides read TGCGCCAGCAGCTTGGGGGGAACGGGGGACTTGTTCTTC.

CDR3 sequence reads: CASSSPVMPGQGIAYEQYF. The CDR3, as DNA: TGTGCCAGCAGCTCCCCAGTTATGCCGGGACAGGGGATCGCCTACGAGCAGTACTTC. The chain links TRBV7-9 to TRBJ2-7; 10 bases map to TRBD1. Trimming removed 4 bases from V and 2 bases from J; junction bases left unmatched: 17. Per the germline V gene, CDR1 is SEHNR and CDR2 is FQNEAQ (reference sequence). This CDR3 region has 19 residues.

This clone was recorded only once. The rearrangement uses TRBV7-2 and TRBJ2-7, with 10 bases identical to TRBD2. The J segment lost 4 bases and the V segment lost 5 bases, leaving 14 bases of the junction unmatched. The CDR3 loop spans 17 amino acids. Germline values: CDR1 SGHTA, CDR2 FQGNSA. CDR3 nucleotide sequence: TGTGCCAGCAGCCGCGGAAGAAGCGGGAGGGCCCCATACGAGCAGTACTTC. This codes for CASSRGRSGRAPYEQYF.

The V gene is TRBV25-1, the J gene TRBJ1-2; 10 bases line up with TRBD1. The V and J ends lost 4 bases and 4 bases, in that order; junction bases with no gene match: 9. CDR3 length: 16 amino acids. The germline CDR1 and CDR2 sequences are MGHDK and SYGVNS. The CDR3: CASSGHTGTGVYGYTF. CDR3 bases: TGTGCCAGCAGTGGCCATACCGGGACAGGGGTCTATGGCTACACCTTC.

This clone was detected once. The chain links TRBV6-5 to TRBJ2-3; 11 nucleotides line up with TRBD2. V trimming: 7 bases; J trimming: 2 bases; junction bases outside the gene matches: 5. Germline V gene lookup returns CDR1 MNHEY and CDR2 SVGAGI. The CDR3 has 15 amino acids. CDR3: CASTRGLAATDTQYF. DNA for the CDR3: TGTGCCAGCACGAGGGGACTAGCGGCCACAGATACGCAGTATTTT.

The chain recombines TRBV4-3 with TRBJ2-7; D gene ambiguous. Trimming took off 0 bases at V and 5 bases at J, with 11 bases between the two ends. The germline gives CDR1 LGHNA, CDR2 YSLEER. There are 14 residues in the CDR3. The CDR3 DNA reads as TGCGCCAGCAGCCAAGATCCAGGCGTGGACGAGCAGTACTTC. Protein sequence: CASSQDPGVDEQYF.

The J gene is TRBJ2-1, the V gene TRBV7-9, with TRBD1 matching 7 bases. This CDR3 region has 17 residues. Germline CDR1 is SEHNR and CDR2 is FQNEAQ (reference sequence). V was clipped by 3 bases and J by 5 bases; unmatched bases: 13. CDR3: CASSLGRVGQRDNEQFF. The DNA for the CDR3 is TGTGCCAGCAGCTTGGGAAGGGTGGGACAGAGAGACAATGAGCAGTTCTTC.

This chain's CDR3 is CASSRGSSGNTIYF. In nucleotides, the CDR3 is TGTGCCAGCAGCCGGGGATCTTCTGGAAACACCATATATTTT. The chain recombines TRBV7-9 with TRBJ1-3, with D hard to call. Germline CDR1 reads SEHNR; CDR2 reads FQNEAQ (reference sequence). The ends were cut back, 5 bases at V and 1 base at J, with 9 bases in the middle. CDR3 length: 14 residues.

The rearrangement links TRBV28 to TRBJ2-7, with 8 bases that match TRBD1. This CDR3 region has 13 residues. J lost 2 bases, V lost 8 bases, and 5 bases had no gene match. From germline, CDR1 is MDHEN and CDR2 SYDVKM. CDR3 amino acids: CASYQGATYEQYF. CDR3 nucleotides: TGTGCCAGCTATCAGGGGGCGACCTACGAGCAGTACTTC.

V gene TRBV20-1 combines with J gene TRBJ1-5; 9 nucleotides align to TRBD1. The V and J ends lost 3 bases and 0 bases, in that order; junction bases with no gene match: 6. CDR3 length equals 16 residues. The germline gives CDR1 DFQATT, CDR2 SNEGSKA (reference sequence). The CDR3 region is CSASWTGAHSNQPQHF. The CDR3 DNA is TGCAGTGCTAGTTGGACAGGGGCGCATAGCAATCAGCCCCAGCATTTT.

V is TRBV27 and J is TRBJ2-5; TRBD1 is a possible D gene (5 bases). Trimming pared 5 bases from V and 4 bases from J, leaving 17 bases between. The CDR3 spans 15 residues. Germline CDR1 MNHEY, CDR2 SMNVEV (reference sequence). The CDR3 reads CASSLSSLRGETQYF. CDR3 DNA: TGTGCCAGCAGTCTCTCCTCCCTAAGGGGAGAGACCCAGTACTTC.

The chain uses TRBV15 and TRBJ1-3; possibly TRBD1 for D (5 bases). Trimming cost V 0 bases and J 4 bases, with 19 bases left between them. This CDR3 is 18 amino acids long. Germline V gives CDR1 LNHNV, CDR2 YYDKDF (reference sequence). CDR3: CATSRDPWGGDAGNTIYF. The CDR3 nucleotides are TGTGCCACCAGCAGAGATCCTTGGGGAGGGGACGCCGGAAACACCATATATTTT.

This sequence joins TRBV6-1 and TRBJ1-2, with D maybe TRBD1 (5 bases). The CDR3 has 14 residues. Germline V CDR1 and CDR2: MNHNS, SASEGT. Trimming pared 2 bases from V and 6 bases from J, leaving 13 bases between. The CDR3 sequence: CASSETSAGNGYTF. CDR3 nucleotide sequence: TGTGCCAGCAGTGAAACGTCGGCAGGGAATGGCTACACCTTC.

The rearrangement links TRBV9 to TRBJ2-2; 8 nucleotides agree with TRBD2. In germline, CDR1 is SGDLS, CDR2 YYNGEE. V lost 3 bases to trimming and J lost 2 bases; unmatched junction nucleotides: 3. The CDR3 length is 15 residues. The CDR3 spells CASSAGLANTGELFF. CDR3 nucleotide sequence: TGTGCCAGCAGCGCTGGACTAGCAAACACCGGGGAGCTGTTTTTT.

J is TRBJ2-1 and V is TRBV28; a weak D match, TRBD1 (6 bases). The V end was cut by 6 bases, the J end by 13 bases, with 16 bases between. The CDR3 covers 12 residues. Germline CDR1 and CDR2: MDHEN and SYDVKM. CDR3 coding DNA: TGTGCCAGCAGACGGGGTGACAGGCCTCAGTTCTTC. The encoded protein is CASRRGDRPQFF.

The V gene is TRBV19, the J gene TRBJ1-2; weak D call: TRBD1 (6 bases). Germline V lookup: CDR1 LNHDA, CDR2 SQIVND (reference sequence). The CDR3 loop spans 15 amino acids. Trimming stripped 3 bases from V and 0 bases from J, with 11 bases between. CDR3 DNA sequence: TGTGCCAGTAGTATTTTGGACAGTCCTAACTATGGCTACACCTTC. This codes for CASSILDSPNYGYTF.

This clone was counted between two and nine times. The chain carries TRBV18 and TRBJ1-6; D is uncertain. The CDR3 totals 13 residues. CDR1 and CDR2 (germline): KGHSH, LQKENI. Trimming pared 3 bases from V and 7 bases from J, leaving 7 bases between. The CDR3 DNA reads TGTGCCAGCTCACCTCTCCCAAATTCACCCCTCCACTTT. Translating gives CASSPLPNSPLHF.

Only one count was recorded for this clone. The rearrangement joins TRBV7-9 to TRBJ1-1; D perhaps matches TRBD1 (5 bases). In germline, CDR1 is SEHNR, CDR2 FQNEAQ (reference sequence). V gave up 1 base and J gave up 3 bases, with 12 bases separating them. CDR3 size: 15 residues. The CDR3 sequence is CASSLVSGWDTEAFF. CDR3 in DNA: TGTGCCAGCAGCTTAGTATCAGGGTGGGACACTGAAGCTTTCTTT.

The chain recombines TRBV27 with TRBJ2-7; D gene uncertain. Trimming took off 5 bases at V and 5 bases at J, with 10 bases between the two ends. Looked up from germline, CDR1 is MNHEY and CDR2 is SMNVEV (reference sequence). The CDR3 totals 12 residues. CDR3 nucleotides: TGTGCCAGCAGTAAAACACCTAACGAGCAGTACTTC. Translating gives CASSKTPNEQYF.

The V call is TRBV19, the J call TRBJ1-3, with D maybe TRBD1 (5 bases). This CDR3 has 16 residues. Germline CDR1 and CDR2: LNHDA and SQIVND (reference sequence). V gave up 1 base and J gave up 0 bases, with 10 bases separating them. The CDR3 DNA follows: TGTGCCAGTAGTATAGCGGGAACAGGCTCTGGAAACACCATATATTTT. It translates to CASSIAGTGSGNTIYF.